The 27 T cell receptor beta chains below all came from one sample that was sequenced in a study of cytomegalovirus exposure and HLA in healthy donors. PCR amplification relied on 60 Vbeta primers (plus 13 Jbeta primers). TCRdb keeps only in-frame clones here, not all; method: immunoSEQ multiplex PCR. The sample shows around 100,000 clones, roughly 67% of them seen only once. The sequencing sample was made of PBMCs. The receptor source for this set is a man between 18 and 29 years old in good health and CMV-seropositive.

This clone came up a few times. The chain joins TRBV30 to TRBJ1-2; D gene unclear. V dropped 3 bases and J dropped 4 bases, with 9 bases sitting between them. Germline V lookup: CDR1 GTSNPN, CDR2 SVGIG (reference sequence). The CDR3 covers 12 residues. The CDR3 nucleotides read TGTGCCTGGAGGAAACAAGTCTATGGCTACACCTTC. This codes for CAWRKQVYGYTF.

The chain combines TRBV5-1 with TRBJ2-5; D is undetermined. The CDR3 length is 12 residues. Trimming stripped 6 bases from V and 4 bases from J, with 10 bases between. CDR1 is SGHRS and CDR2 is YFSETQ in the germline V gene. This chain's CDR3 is CASNNPGETQYF. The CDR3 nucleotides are TGCGCCAGCAACAACCCGGGAGAGACCCAGTACTTC.

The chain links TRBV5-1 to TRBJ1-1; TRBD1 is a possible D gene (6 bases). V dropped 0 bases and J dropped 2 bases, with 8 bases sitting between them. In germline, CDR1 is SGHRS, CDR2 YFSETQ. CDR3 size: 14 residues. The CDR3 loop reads CASSLAGANTEAFF. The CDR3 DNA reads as TGCGCCAGCAGCTTGGCAGGGGCAAACACTGAAGCTTTCTTT.

The CDR3 sequence is CASSAGTGGGRFF. CDR3 nucleotide sequence: TGCGCCAGCAGTGCCGGGACAGGGGGCGGAAGGTTCTTC. This rearrangement joins TRBV10-1 to TRBJ2-1, with TRBD1 identical over 12 bases. CDR1 WNHNN and CDR2 SYGVQD come from the germline V gene (reference sequence). V dropped 4 bases and J dropped 15; count of bases not matched to a gene: 7. This CDR3 region has 13 residues.

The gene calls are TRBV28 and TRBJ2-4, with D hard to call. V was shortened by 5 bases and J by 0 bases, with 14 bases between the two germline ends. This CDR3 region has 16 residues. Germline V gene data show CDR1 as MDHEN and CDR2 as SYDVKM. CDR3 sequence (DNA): TGTGCCAGCAGTCCACAGAAAATACTAGCCAAAAACATTCAGTACTTC. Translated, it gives CASSPQKILAKNIQYF.

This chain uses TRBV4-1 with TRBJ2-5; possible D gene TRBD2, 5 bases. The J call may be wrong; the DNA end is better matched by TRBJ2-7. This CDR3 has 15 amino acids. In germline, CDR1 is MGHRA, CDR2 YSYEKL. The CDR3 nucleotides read TGCGCCAGCAGCCAAGAAACGGACTGGACCTACGAGCAGTACTTC. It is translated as CASSQETDWTYEQYF.

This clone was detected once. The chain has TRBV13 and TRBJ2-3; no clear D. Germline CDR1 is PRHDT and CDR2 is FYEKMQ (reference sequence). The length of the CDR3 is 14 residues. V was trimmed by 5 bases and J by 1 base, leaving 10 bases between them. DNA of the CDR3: TGTGCCAGCAGCCCTCGGGTAGGCACAGATACGCAGTATTTT. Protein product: CASSPRVGTDTQYF.

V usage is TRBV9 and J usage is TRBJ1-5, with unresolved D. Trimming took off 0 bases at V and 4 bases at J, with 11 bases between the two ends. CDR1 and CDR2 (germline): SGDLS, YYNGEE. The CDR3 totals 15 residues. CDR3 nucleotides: TGTGCCAGCAGCGTAGACCCGGGTTCAAATCAGCCCCAGCATTTT. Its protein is CASSVDPGSNQPQHF.

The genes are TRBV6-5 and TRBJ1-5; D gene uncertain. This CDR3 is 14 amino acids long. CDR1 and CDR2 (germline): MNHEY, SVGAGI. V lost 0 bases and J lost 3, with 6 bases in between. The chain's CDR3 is CASSYSQYNQPQHF. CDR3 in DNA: TGTGCCAGCAGTTACTCGCAGTACAATCAGCCCCAGCATTTT.

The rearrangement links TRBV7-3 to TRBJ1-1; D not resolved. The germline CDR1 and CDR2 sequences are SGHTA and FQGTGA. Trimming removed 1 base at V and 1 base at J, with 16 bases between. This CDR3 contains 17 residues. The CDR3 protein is CASSLNFDVLQNTEAFF. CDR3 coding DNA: TGTGCCAGCAGCTTAAATTTCGATGTACTTCAGAACACTGAAGCTTTCTTT.

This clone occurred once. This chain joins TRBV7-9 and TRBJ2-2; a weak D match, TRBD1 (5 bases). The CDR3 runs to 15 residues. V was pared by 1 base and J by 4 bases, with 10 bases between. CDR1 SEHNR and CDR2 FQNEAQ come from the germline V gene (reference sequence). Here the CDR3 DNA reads TGTGCCAGCAGCTTAGTAGACAGTGGCACCGGGGAGCTGTTTTTT. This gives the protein CASSLVDSGTGELFF.

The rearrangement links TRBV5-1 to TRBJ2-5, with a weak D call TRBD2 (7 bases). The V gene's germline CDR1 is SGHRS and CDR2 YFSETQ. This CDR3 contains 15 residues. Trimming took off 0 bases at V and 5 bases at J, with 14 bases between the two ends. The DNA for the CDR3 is TGCGCCAGCAGCTTGGATCCGGGGGGCCGTGAGACCCAGTACTTC. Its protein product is CASSLDPGGRETQYF.

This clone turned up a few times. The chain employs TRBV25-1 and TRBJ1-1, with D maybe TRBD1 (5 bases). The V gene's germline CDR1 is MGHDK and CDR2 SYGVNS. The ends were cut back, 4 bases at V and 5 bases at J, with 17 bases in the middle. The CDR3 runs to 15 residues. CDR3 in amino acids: CASSAAERGRTEAFF. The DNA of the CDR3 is TGTGCCAGCAGTGCCGCAGAAAGGGGAAGAACTGAAGCTTTCTTT.

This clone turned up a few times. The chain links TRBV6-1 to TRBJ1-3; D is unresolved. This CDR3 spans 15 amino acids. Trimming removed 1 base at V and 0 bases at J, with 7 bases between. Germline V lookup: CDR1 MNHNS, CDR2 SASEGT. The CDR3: CASSEVIVSGNTIYF. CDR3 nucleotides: TGTGCCAGCAGTGAAGTAATAGTCTCTGGAAACACCATATATTTT.

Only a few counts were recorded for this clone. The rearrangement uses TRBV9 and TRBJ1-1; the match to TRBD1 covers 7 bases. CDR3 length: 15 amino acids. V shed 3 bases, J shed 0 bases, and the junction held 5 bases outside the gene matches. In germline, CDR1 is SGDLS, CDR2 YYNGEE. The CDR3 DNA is TGTGCCAGCAGCGATCCAGGGGGGATGAACACTGAAGCTTTCTTT. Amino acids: CASSDPGGMNTEAFF.

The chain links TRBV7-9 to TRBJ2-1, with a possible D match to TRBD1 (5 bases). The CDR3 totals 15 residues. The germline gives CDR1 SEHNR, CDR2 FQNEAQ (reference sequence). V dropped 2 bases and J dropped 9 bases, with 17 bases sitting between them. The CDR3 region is CASSLIRDSAGEQFF. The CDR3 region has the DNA TGTGCCAGCAGCTTAATCAGGGATTCAGCAGGTGAGCAGTTCTTC.

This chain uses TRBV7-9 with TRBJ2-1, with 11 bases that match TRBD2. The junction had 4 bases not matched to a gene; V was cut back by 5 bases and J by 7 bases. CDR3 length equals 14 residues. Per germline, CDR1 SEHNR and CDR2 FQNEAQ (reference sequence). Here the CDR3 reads CASSPSGGPNEQFF. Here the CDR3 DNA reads TGTGCCAGCAGCCCTAGCGGGGGGCCGAATGAGCAGTTCTTC.

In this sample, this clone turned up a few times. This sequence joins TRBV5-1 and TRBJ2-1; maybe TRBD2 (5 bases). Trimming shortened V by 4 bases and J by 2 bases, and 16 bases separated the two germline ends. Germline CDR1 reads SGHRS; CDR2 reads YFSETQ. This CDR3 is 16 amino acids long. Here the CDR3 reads CASSLQFGVTYNEQFF. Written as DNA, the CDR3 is TGCGCCAGCAGCCTCCAATTCGGGGTAACCTACAATGAGCAGTTCTTC.

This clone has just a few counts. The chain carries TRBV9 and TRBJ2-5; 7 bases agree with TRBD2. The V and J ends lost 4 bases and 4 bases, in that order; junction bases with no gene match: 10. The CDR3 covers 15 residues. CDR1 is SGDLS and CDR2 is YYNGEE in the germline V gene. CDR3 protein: CASSPYFGGLETQYF. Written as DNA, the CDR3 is TGTGCCAGCAGCCCATATTTCGGGGGGTTAGAGACCCAGTACTTC.

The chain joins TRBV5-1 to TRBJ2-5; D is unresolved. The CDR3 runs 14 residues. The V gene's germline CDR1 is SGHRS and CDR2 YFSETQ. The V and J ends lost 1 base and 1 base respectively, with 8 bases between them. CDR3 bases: TGCGCCAGCAGCTTGTCTAATACCCAAGAGACCCAGTACTTC. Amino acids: CASSLSNTQETQYF.

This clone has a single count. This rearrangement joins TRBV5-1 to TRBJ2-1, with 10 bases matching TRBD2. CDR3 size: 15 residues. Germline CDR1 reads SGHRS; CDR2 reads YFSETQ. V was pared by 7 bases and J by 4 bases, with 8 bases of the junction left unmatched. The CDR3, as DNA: TGCGCCAGCCGACTAGCGGGTGGAGTGTACAATGAGCAGTTCTTC. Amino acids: CASRLAGGVYNEQFF. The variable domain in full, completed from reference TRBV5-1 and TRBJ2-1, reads KAGVTQTPRYLIKTRGQQVTLSCSPISGHRSVSWYQQTPGQGLQFLFEYFSETQRNKGNFPGRFSGRQFSNSRSEMNVSTLELGDSALYLCASRLAGGVYNEQFFGPGTRLTVL.

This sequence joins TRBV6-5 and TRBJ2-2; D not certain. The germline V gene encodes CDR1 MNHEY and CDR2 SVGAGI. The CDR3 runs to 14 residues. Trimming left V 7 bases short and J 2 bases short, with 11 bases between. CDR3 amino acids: CASKNMANTGELFF. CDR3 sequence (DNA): TGTGCCAGCAAAAATATGGCAAACACCGGGGAGCTGTTTTTT.

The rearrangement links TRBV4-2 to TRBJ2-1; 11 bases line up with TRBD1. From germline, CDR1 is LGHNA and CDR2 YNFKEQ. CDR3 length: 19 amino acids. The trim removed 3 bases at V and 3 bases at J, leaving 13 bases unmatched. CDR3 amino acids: CASSQDWVRTGGLYNEQFF. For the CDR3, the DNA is TGTGCCAGCAGCCAGGATTGGGTTCGGACAGGGGGCCTCTACAATGAGCAGTTCTTC.

CDR3 nucleotide sequence: TGTGCCAGCAGCTTGGTGCAGGATTCACCCCTCCACTTT. Its translation: CASSLVQDSPLHF. This chain links TRBV5-6 with TRBJ1-6; D call uncertain. V lost 0 bases and J 8 bases, leaving 6 bases between the germline ends. The CDR3 runs to 13 residues. CDR1 SGHDT and CDR2 YYEEEE come from the germline V gene.

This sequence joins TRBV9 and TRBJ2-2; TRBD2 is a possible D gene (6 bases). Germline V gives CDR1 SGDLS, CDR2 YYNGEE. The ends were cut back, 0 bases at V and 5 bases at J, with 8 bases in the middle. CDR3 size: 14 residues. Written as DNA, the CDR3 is TGTGCCAGCAGCGTAGTGGAGGGAACCGGGGAGCTGTTTTTT. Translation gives CASSVVEGTGELFF.

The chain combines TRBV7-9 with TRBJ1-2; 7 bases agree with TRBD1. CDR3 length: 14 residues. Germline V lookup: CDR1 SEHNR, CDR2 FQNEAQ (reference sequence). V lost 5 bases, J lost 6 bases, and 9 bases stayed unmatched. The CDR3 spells CASSHQGGGNGYTF. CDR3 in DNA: TGTGCCAGCAGCCACCAGGGGGGCGGAAATGGCTACACCTTC.

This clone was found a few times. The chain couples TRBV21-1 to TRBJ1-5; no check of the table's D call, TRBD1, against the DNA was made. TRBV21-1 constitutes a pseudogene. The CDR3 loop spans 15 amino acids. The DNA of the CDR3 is TGTGCCAGCAGCACCAGGGGAGAGAGCAATCAGCCCCAGCATTTT. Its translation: CASSTRGESNQPQHF.